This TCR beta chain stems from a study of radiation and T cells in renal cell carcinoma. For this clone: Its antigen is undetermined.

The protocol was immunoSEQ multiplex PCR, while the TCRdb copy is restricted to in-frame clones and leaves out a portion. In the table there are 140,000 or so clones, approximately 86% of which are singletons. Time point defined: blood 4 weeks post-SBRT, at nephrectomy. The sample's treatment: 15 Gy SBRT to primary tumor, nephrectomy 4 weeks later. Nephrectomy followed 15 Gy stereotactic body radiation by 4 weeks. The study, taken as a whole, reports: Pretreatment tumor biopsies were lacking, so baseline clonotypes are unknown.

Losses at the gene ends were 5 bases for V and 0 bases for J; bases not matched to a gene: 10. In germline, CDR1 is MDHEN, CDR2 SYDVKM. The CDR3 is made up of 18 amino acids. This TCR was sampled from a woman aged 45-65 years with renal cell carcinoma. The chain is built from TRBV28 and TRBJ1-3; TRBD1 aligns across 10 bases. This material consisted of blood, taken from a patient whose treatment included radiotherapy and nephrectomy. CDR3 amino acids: CASSGHMTGGSSGNTIYF. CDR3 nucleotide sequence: TGTGCCAGCAGTGGACATATGACAGGGGGCAGCTCTGGAAACACCATATATTTT.